This T cell receptor beta chain is drawn from a study of T-cell memory formation after mild COVID-19. Study-wide results and limits: Clonal second-wave expansions that peaked on day 37 had unconfirmed SARS-CoV-2 specificity. Pre-infection memory harbored some responding clones, suggesting cross-reactive memory joined.

The CDR3 extends over 13 amino acids. With constant-segment primers, 5'RACE yielded cDNA libraries of TCR alpha and TCR beta that carried sample barcodes and UMIs. TCRdb redid the calling of the 5' RACE reads with MiXCR, one entry per CDR3 protein. This table has hundreds of thousands of distinct CDR3 sequences, about 17% appearing once. About this clonotype itself: What it recognizes is unknown.

The rearrangement joins TRBV21-1 to TRBJ2-7; the table names TRBD1, a call not compared with the DNA. TRBV21-1 is described as a pseudogene. This receptor was obtained from a man younger than 35 who had mild COVID-19 (a few samples of this study predate the infection). Cell type and time point are not known. The sequencing input was PBMCs or a T cell subset sorted from them (not recorded which). Here the CDR3 reads CAGSLGPPYEQYV. CDR3 in DNA: TGTGCCGGCTCCCTGGGGCCGCCCTACGAGCAGTACGTC.